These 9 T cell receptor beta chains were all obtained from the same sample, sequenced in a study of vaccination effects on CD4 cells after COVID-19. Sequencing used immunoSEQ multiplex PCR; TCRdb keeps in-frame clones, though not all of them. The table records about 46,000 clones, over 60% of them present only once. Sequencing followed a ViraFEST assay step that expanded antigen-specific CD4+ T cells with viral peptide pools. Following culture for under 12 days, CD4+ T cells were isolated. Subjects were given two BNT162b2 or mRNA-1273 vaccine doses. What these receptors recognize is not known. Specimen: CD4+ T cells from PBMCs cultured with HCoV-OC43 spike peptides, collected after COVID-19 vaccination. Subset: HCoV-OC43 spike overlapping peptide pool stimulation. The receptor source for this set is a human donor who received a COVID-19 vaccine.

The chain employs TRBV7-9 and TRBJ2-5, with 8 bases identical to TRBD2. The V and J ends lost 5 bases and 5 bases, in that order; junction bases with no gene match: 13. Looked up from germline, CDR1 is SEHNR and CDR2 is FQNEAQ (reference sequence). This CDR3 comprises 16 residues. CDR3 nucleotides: TGTGCCAGCAGCCGAGGGGAAGCGGGAGTCTTTGAGACCCAGTACTTC. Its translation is CASSRGEAGVFETQYF.

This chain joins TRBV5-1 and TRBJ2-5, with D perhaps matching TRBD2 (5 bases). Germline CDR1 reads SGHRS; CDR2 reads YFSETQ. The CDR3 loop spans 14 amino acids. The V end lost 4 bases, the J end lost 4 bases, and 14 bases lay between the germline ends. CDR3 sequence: CASSPEGLRETQYF. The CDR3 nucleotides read TGCGCCAGCAGCCCCGAAGGACTGAGAGAGACCCAGTACTTC.

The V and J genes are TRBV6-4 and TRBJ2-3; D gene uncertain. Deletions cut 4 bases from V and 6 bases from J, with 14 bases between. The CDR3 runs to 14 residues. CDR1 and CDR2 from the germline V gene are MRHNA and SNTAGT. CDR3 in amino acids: CASSATLSWDTQYF. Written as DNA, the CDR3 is TGTGCCAGCAGTGCCACCCTCTCATGGGATACGCAGTATTTT.

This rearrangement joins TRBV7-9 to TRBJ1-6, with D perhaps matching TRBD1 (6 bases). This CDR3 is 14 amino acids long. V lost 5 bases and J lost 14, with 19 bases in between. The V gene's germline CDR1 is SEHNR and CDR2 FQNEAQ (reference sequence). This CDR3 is CASSQGQTQSALHF. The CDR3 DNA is TGTGCCAGCAGCCAAGGACAGACGCAATCAGCCCTCCACTTT.

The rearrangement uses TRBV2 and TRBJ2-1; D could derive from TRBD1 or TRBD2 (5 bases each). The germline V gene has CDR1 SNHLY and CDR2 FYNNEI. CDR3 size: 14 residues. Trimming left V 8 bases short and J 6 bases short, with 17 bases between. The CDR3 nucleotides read TGTGCCAGCTCCCCGGGACGGGGTACCAATGAGCAGTTCTTC. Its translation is CASSPGRGTNEQFF. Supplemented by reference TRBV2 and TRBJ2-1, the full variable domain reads EPEVTQTPSHQVTQMGQEVILRCVPISNHLYFYWYRQILGQKVEFLVSFYNNEISEKSEIFDDQFSVERPDGSNFTLKIRSTKLEDSAMYFCASSPGRGTNEQFFGPGTRLTVL.

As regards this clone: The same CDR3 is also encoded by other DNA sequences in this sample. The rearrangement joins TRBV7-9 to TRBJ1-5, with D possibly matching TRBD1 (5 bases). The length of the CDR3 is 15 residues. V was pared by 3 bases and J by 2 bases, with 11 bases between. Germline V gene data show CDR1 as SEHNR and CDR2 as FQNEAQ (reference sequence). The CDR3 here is CASSLQGGGNQPQHF. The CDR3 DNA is TGTGCCAGCAGCTTGCAGGGTGGGGGCAATCAGCCCCAGCATTTT.

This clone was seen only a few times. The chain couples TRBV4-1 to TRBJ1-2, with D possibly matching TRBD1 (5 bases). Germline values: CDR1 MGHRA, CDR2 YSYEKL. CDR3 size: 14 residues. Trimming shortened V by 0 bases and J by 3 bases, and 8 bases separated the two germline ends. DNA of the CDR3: TGCGCCAGCAGCCAAGAAACAGGAGACTATGGCTACACCTTC. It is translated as CASSQETGDYGYTF.

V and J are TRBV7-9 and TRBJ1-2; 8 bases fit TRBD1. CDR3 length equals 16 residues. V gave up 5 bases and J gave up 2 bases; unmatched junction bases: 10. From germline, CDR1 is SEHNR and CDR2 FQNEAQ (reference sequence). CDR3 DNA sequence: TGTGCCAGCAGCCCGGCTTTGACAGGGGCAAACTATGGCTACACCTTC. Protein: CASSPALTGANYGYTF.

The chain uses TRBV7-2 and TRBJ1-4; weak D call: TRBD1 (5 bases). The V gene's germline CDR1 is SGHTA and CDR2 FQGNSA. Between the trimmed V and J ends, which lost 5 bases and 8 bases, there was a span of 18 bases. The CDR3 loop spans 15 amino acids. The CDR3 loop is CASSKAASSGEKLFF. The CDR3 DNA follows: TGTGCCAGCAGCAAAGCCGCCAGTTCAGGGGAAAAACTGTTTTTT.